Reported below is one TCR beta chain. Its antigen is still unknown. The data were obtained in a study of T cell responses to AZD1222 COVID-19 vaccine. Study-level findings and limits: The donor cohort was predominantly white British with a female majority, and clonal diversity may have been underestimated. Seropositivity was recorded at baseline in only 5 or 6 AZD1222 recipients.

This table comes from immunoSEQ multiplex PCR, and its TCRdb copy is limited to in-frame clones, with some not included. This repertoire shows 150,000 to 200,000 clones, around 90% found once; its top ten account for 1.3%. Second-dose recipients at about 4 or about 12 weeks were treated as one pooled group. J lost 0 bases, V lost 4 bases, and 3 bases had no gene match. Germline V CDR1 and CDR2: DFQATT, SNEGSKA (reference sequence). The length of the CDR3 is 14 residues. The TCR originated in an adult who received the AZD1222 COVID-19 vaccine. The chain is built from TRBV20-1 and TRBJ1-2, with TRBD1 identical over 9 bases. Here the sequenced sample was peripheral blood, taken 28 days after the second AZD1222 dose. DNA of the CDR3: TGCAGTGCTACTGACAGGGGGTCTAACTATGGCTACACCTTC. It specifies CSATDRGSNYGYTF.